This T cell receptor (beta chain) is drawn from a study of cytomegalovirus exposure and HLA in healthy donors. Study-wide results and caveats: V- and J-gene trimming of TCR beta was linked (in a later analysis) to a missense DCLRE1C variant. Some public TCRs appeared in many individuals, while most sequences were rare. The study listed approximately 170 cytomegalovirus-associated TCR beta chains. Later analysis identified several of the most significant clusters that appeared linked to common viral pathogens.

Both 60 Vbeta primers and 13 Jbeta primers went into the PCR. Assay: immunoSEQ multiplex PCR; the TCRdb copy retains only in-frame clones and omits some. Of around 100,000 clones in the sample, approximately 76% were seen once. A remark on this clone: What it binds is unknown.

CDR1 is SEHNR and CDR2 is FQNEAQ in the germline V gene (reference sequence). The CDR3 is 13 residues long. V gave up 5 bases and J gave up 7 bases, with 14 bases separating them. Material for sequencing was PBMCs. This rearrangement joins TRBV7-9 to TRBJ1-2, with D perhaps matching TRBD1 (6 bases). The clonotype originates from a middle-aged man in good health and CMV-seronegative. The CDR3 loop is CASSQRQEGGYTF. The CDR3 DNA sequence: TGTGCCAGCAGCCAGCGACAGGAAGGTGGCTACACCTTC. Filled out from reference TRBV7-9 and TRBJ1-2, the complete variable domain reads DTGVSQNPRHKITKRGQNVTFRCDPISEHNRLYWYRQTLGQGPEFLTYFQNEAQLEKSRLLSDRFSAERPKGSFSTLEIQRTEQGDSAMYLCASSQRQEGGYTFGSGTRLTVV.